These 4 T cell receptor beta chains share one sample of origin, sequenced in a study of blood T cells in healthy people across ages. Primers used in a second PCR of roughly 6 to 11 cycles were a sample-barcoded 5' primer and a J-beta primer mix. Via MiXCR, TCRdb re-called the 5' RACE reads, giving one row per CDR3 protein. The table lists about 1.6 million distinct CDR3 sequences, 30% to 35% of them singletons. Material: blood. The origin of the receptors is a woman aged 25 to 45 in good health.

This clonotype occurred a few times. This chain joins TRBV6-1 and TRBJ1-2; the D gene is possibly TRBD1 (5 bases). The CDR3 has 16 residues. Germline CDR1 is MNHNS and CDR2 is SASEGT. Trimming removed 6 bases from V and 4 bases from J, with 21 bases in between. CDR3 amino acids: CASSSGLSEGLYGYTF. CDR3 nucleotide sequence: TGTGCCAGCAGCTCGGGGCTTTCGGAAGGCCTCTATGGCTACACCTTC.

This clonotype was observed a handful of times. The V and J genes are TRBV5-5 and TRBJ2-7; possibly TRBD1 for D (7 bases). V lost 3 bases and J 3 bases, leaving 19 bases between the germline ends. In germline, CDR1 is SGHKS, CDR2 YYEKEE (reference sequence). The CDR3 sequence is 16 residues long. The CDR3 loop is CASSWRDSNPIYEQYF. Here the CDR3 DNA reads TGTGCCAGCAGCTGGCGGGACAGTAACCCAATCTACGAGCAGTACTTC. The full variable domain, completed using reference TRBV5-5 and TRBJ2-7, is DAGVTQSPTHLIKTRGQQVTLRCSPISGHKSVSWYQQVLGQGPQFIFQYYEKEERGRGNFPDRFSARQFPNYSSELNVNALLLGDSALYLCASSWRDSNPIYEQYFGPGTRLTVT.

This clonotype was observed many times. The chain joins TRBV7-6 to TRBJ2-7; no clear D. This CDR3 contains 15 residues. The germline V gene encodes CDR1 SGHVS and CDR2 FNYEAQ. Deletions cut 5 bases from V and 2 bases from J, with 16 bases between. Here the CDR3 reads CASSPTQKGPYEQYF. CDR3 sequence (DNA): TGTGCCAGCAGCCCTACCCAGAAGGGCCCCTACGAGCAGTACTTC. The full variable domain, completed using reference TRBV7-6 and TRBJ2-7, is GAGVSQSPRYKVTKRGQDVALRCDPISGHVSLYWYRQALGQGPEFLTYFNYEAQQDKSGLPNDRFSAERPEGSISTLTIQRTEQRDSAMYRCASSPTQKGPYEQYFGPGTRLTVT.

Remarks on this clonotype: No conserved phenylalanine or tryptophan is present at the end of the CDR3, so a read error is the likely explanation. The chain joins TRBV5-5 to TRBJ2-3, with 11 bases lining up with TRBD2. The CDR3 runs 16 residues. Germline lookup yields CDR1 SGHKS and CDR2 YYEKEE (reference sequence). V was pared by 0 bases and J by 2 bases, with 2 bases of the junction left unmatched. This CDR3 reads CASSLASGGITDTQYS. In nucleotides, the CDR3 is TGTGCCAGCAGCTTGGCTAGCGGGGGGATCACAGATACGCAGTATTCT.